Listed here are 15 T cell receptor beta chains from one sample, sequenced in a study of shared clonotypes between healthy human individuals. Produced via immunoSEQ multiplex PCR; TCRdb's table is partial and in-frame only. The sample contains around 530,000 clones, around 77% of which appear only once. Sequenced material: PBMCs. These TCRs come from a woman aged 40 to 50 in good health. Some clones in this sample may be carry-over from other donors' samples.

The rearrangement joins TRBV5-1 to TRBJ2-2, with no clear D. Germline values: CDR1 SGHRS, CDR2 YFSETQ. With 0 bases removed from V and 0 bases from J, the gap between germline ends came to 6 bases. The CDR3 runs 15 residues. The CDR3 DNA reads as TGCGCCAGCAGCTTGGGCAGGTCGAACACCGGGGAGCTGTTTTTT. Protein: CASSLGRSNTGELFF.

This clone was found a few times. This rearrangement joins TRBV19 to TRBJ1-1; D is possibly TRBD1 (6 bases). Trimming took off 1 base at V and 1 base at J, with 13 bases between the two ends. This CDR3 contains 16 residues. Germline V CDR1 and CDR2: LNHDA, SQIVND (reference sequence). CDR3 nucleotide sequence: TGTGCCAGTAGTATAGGACACGGACAGCCGAACACTGAAGCTTTCTTT. It specifies CASSIGHGQPNTEAFF.

The chain is built from TRBV7-9 and TRBJ2-3; D gene uncertain. V dropped 1 base and J dropped 2 bases, with 4 bases sitting between them. This CDR3 contains 13 residues. CDR1 and CDR2 (germline): SEHNR, FQNEAQ (reference sequence). This CDR3 is CASSLGPTDTQYF. CDR3 nucleotides: TGTGCCAGCAGCTTAGGACCCACAGATACGCAGTATTTT.

The chain is built from TRBV5-1 and TRBJ1-2; a weak D match, TRBD1 (5 bases). Germline V lookup: CDR1 SGHRS, CDR2 YFSETQ. V was trimmed by 4 bases and J by 6 bases, leaving 16 bases between them. The CDR3 runs 14 residues. CDR3 amino acids: CASSTGTLENGYTF. The CDR3 region has the DNA TGCGCCAGCAGCACCGGGACCCTAGAGAATGGCTACACCTTC.

The chain employs TRBV7-3 and TRBJ2-7; 8 bases agree with TRBD1. The germline V gene encodes CDR1 SGHTA and CDR2 FQGTGA. This CDR3 spans 14 amino acids. V was clipped by 10 bases and J by 2 bases; unmatched bases: 10. This chain's CDR3 is CAIRPGQATYEQYF. DNA for the CDR3: TGTGCCATCAGACCGGGACAGGCTACCTACGAGCAGTACTTC.

As regards this clone: A single base is all that separates this from a far larger clone, so a read error is likely. The chain uses TRBV2 and TRBJ1-1; 7 bases agree with TRBD1. V dropped 4 bases and J dropped 0; count of bases not matched to a gene: 11. Germline V gene sequence: CDR1 SNHLY, CDR2 FYNNEI. The CDR3 is 17 residues long. CDR3 sequence: CASSGCDRVTVNTEAFF. The CDR3 DNA reads as TGTGCCAGCAGTGGTTGTGACAGGGTTACGGTGAACACTGAAGCTTTCTTT.

V and J are TRBV20-1 and TRBJ1-5; D is ambiguous. CDR1 DFQATT and CDR2 SNEGSKA come from the germline V gene (reference sequence). Trimming stripped 5 bases from V and 9 bases from J, with 11 bases between. CDR3 length equals 11 residues. The chain's CDR3 is CSAPLEGPQHF. The CDR3 DNA is TGCAGTGCTCCACTCGAGGGGCCCCAGCATTTT.

The V gene is TRBV19, the J gene TRBJ2-1; 12 positions match TRBD1. The J segment lost 9 bases and the V segment lost 6 bases, leaving 9 bases of the junction unmatched. The V gene's germline CDR1 is LNHDA and CDR2 SQIVND (reference sequence). The CDR3 contains 15 residues. The CDR3 loop reads CASRPGQGASGEQFF. CDR3 bases: TGTGCCAGTAGGCCGGGACAGGGGGCGAGTGGTGAGCAGTTCTTC.

The V gene is TRBV2, the J gene TRBJ2-3, with TRBD2 identical over 10 bases. Germline CDR1 and CDR2: SNHLY and FYNNEI. This CDR3 is 14 amino acids long. J lost 3 bases, V lost 8 bases, and 5 bases had no gene match. The CDR3 DNA sequence: TGTGCCAGCCGGCCGGGACTAGCGACAGATACGCAGTATTTT. Amino acids: CASRPGLATDTQYF.

The chain has TRBV7-9 and TRBJ2-1, with a tentative D call TRBD1 (6 bases). This CDR3 is built from 14 residues. Trimming cost V 5 bases and J 5 bases, with 13 bases left between them. The germline V gene encodes CDR1 SEHNR and CDR2 FQNEAQ (reference sequence). The CDR3 protein is CASSQGFRHNEQFF. The CDR3 DNA is TGTGCCAGCAGCCAGGGGTTTCGACACAATGAGCAGTTCTTC.

The CDR3 region has the DNA TGTGCCAGCAGCTTAGGCTACACCGGATACTCTGGAAACACCATATATTTT. It yields the protein CASSLGYTGYSGNTIYF. The chain employs TRBV13 and TRBJ1-3; D not resolved. This CDR3 region has 17 residues. The V end lost 0 bases, the J end lost 0 bases, and 12 bases lay between the germline ends. The germline CDR1 and CDR2 sequences are PRHDT and FYEKMQ (reference sequence).

In this sample, this clone turned up a few times. The chain is built from TRBV29-1 and TRBJ2-3; the D call may be TRBD1 or TRBD2 (7 bases each). CDR1 SQVTM and CDR2 ANQGSEA come from the germline V gene. The CDR3 extends over 13 amino acids. V lost 6 bases, J lost 5 bases, and 15 bases lay in between. CDR3 residues: CSVQTGRGDTQYF. The DNA of the CDR3 is TGCAGCGTCCAGACAGGGAGGGGAGATACGCAGTATTTT.

The chain joins TRBV2 to TRBJ1-1; 9 bases map to TRBD1. V trimming: 4 bases; J trimming: 4 bases; junction bases outside the gene matches: 4. This CDR3 contains 14 residues. Germline CDR1 and CDR2: SNHLY and FYNNEI. CDR3 sequence: CASSAGTGSTEAFF. The CDR3 DNA reads as TGTGCCAGCAGTGCTGGGACAGGGAGCACTGAAGCTTTCTTT.

The chain uses TRBV28 and TRBJ1-4; D possibly corresponds to TRBD1 (5 bases). Deletions cut 6 bases from V and 8 bases from J, with 16 bases between. The CDR3 sequence is 14 residues long. The germline CDR1 and CDR2 sequences are MDHEN and SYDVKM. The CDR3 reads CASSLGWGIEKLFF. In DNA, the CDR3 is TGTGCCAGCAGCCTAGGGTGGGGCATCGAAAAACTGTTTTTT. Full variable domain (remainder filled in from reference TRBV28 and TRBJ1-4): DVKVTQSSRYLVKRTGEKVFLECVQDMDHENMFWYRQDPGLGLRLIYFSYDVKMKEKGDIPEGYSVSREKKERFSLILESASTNQTSMYLCASSLGWGIEKLFFGSGTQLSVL.

CDR3 sequence (DNA): TGTGCCTGGACTGTCCTCACAGCCTATGGCTACACCTTC. Protein product: CAWTVLTAYGYTF. The chain joins TRBV30 to TRBJ1-2; D unclear. The V and J ends lost 4 bases and 4 bases respectively, with 13 bases between them. CDR1 and CDR2 from the germline V gene are GTSNPN and SVGIG (reference sequence). The CDR3 spans 13 residues.